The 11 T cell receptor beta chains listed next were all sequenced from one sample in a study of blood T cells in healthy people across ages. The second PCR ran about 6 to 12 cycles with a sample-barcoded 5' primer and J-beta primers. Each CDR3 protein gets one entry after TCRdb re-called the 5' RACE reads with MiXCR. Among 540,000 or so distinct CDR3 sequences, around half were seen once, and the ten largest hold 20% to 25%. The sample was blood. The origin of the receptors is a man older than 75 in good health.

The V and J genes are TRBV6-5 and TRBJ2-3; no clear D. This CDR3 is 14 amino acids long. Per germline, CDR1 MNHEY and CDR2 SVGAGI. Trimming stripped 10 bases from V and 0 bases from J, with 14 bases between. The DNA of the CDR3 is TGTGCCACCAAACCCTTTTTGAGCACAGATACGCAGTATTTT. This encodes CATKPFLSTDTQYF.

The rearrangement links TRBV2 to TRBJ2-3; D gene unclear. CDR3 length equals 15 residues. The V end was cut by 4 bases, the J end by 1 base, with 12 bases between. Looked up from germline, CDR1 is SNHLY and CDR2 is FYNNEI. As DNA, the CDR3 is TGTGCCAGCAGTGGAAGGCTCCCGGGCACAGATACGCAGTATTTT. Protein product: CASSGRLPGTDTQYF.

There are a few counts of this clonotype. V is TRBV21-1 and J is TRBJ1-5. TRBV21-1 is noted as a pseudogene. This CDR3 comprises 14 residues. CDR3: CASSPSYSNQPQHF. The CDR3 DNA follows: TGTGCCAGCAGCCCGAGTTATAGCAATCAGCCCCAGCATTTT.

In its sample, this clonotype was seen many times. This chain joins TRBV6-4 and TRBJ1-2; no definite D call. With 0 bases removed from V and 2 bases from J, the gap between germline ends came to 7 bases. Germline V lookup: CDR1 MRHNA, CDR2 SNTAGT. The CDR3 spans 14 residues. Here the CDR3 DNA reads TGTGCCAGCAGTGACTCTGGAGGGAACTATGGCTACACCTTC. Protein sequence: CASSDSGGNYGYTF.

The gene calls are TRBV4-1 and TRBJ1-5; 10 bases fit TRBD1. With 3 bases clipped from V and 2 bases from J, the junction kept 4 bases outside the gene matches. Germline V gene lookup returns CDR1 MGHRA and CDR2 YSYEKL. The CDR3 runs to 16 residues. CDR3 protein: CASSQSGTGGNQPQHF. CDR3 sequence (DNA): TGCGCCAGCAGCCAGAGCGGGACAGGGGGCAATCAGCCCCAGCATTTT.

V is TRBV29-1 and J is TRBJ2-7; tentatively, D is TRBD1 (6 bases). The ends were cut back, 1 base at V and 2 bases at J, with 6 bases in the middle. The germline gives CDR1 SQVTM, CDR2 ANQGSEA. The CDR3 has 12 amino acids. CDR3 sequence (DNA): TGCAGCGTTGAAGGGACAGCCTACGAGCAGTACTTC. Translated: CSVEGTAYEQYF.

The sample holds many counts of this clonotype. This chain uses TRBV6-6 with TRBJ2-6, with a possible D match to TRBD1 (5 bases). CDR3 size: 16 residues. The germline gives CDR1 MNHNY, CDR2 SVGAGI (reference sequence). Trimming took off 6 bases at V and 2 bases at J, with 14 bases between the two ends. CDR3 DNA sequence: TGTGCCAGCAGCCCCCGACAGATAACTGGGGCCAACGTCCTGACTTTC. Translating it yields CASSPRQITGANVLTF.

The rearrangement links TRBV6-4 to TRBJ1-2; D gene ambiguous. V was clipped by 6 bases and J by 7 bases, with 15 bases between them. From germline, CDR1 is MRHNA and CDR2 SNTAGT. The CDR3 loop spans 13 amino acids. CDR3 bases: TGTGCCAGCAGGCCGACACTGTCTGGTGGCTACACCTTC. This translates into CASRPTLSGGYTF.

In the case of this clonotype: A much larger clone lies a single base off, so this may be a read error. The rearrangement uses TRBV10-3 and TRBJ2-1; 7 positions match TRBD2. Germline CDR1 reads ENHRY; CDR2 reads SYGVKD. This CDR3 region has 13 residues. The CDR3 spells CAISERDYNGQFF. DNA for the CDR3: TGTGCCATCAGTGAACGGGACTACAATGGGCAGTTCTTC.

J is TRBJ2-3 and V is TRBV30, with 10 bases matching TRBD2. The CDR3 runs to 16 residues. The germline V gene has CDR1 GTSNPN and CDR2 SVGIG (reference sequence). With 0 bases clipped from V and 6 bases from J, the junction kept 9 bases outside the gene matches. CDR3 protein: CAWSVLRTSGGDTQYF. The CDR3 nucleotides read TGTGCCTGGAGTGTACTCAGGACTAGCGGAGGGGATACGCAGTATTTT.

The CDR3 loop reads CASSSQDRGNTGELFF. Here the CDR3 DNA reads TGTGCCAGCAGCAGCCAGGACAGGGGGAACACCGGGGAGCTGTTTTTT. The chain has TRBV6-6 and TRBJ2-2; 9 bases agree with TRBD1. The V gene's germline CDR1 is MNHNY and CDR2 SVGAGI (reference sequence). The CDR3 has 16 amino acids. The J segment lost 1 base and the V segment lost 6 bases, leaving 6 bases of the junction unmatched.